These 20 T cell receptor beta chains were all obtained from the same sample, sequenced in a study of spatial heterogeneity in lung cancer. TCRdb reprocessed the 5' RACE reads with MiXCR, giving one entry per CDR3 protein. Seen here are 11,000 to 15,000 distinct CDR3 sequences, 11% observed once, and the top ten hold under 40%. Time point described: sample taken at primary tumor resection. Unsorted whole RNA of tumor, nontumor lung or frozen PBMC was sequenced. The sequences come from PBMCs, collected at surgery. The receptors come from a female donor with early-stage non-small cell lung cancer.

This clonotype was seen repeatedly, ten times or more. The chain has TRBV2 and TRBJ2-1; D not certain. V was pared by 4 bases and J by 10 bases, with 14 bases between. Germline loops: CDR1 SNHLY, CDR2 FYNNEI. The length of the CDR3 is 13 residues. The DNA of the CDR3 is TGTGCCAGCAGTGTTGGCCTAATAGGGGAGCAGTTCTTC. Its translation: CASSVGLIGEQFF.

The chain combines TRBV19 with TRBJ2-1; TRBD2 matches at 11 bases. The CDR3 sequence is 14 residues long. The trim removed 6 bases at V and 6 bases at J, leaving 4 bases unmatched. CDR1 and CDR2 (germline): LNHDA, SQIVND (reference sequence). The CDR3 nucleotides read TGTGCCAGTAGCCCGGGACTAGCGGTCAATGAGCAGTTCTTC. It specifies CASSPGLAVNEQFF.

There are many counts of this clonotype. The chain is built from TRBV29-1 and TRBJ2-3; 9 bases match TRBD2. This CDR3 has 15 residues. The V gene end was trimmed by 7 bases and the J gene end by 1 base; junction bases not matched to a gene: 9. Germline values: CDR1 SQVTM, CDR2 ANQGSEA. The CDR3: CSAPAASGGTDTQYF. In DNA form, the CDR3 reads TGCAGCGCCCCCGCGGCTAGCGGGGGCACAGATACGCAGTATTTT.

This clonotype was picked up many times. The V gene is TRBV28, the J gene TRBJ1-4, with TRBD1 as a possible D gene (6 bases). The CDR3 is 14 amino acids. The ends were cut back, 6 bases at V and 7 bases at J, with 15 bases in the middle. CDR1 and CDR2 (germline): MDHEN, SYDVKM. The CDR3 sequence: CASSLGGRSEKLFF. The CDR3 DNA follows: TGTGCCAGCAGCTTGGGGGGGCGCAGTGAAAAACTGTTTTTT.

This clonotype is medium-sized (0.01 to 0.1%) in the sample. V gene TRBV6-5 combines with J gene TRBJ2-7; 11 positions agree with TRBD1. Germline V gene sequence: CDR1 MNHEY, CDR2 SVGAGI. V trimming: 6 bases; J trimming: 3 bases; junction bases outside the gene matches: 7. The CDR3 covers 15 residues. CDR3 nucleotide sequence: TGTGCCAGCAGCCCCCCCGGGACAGGGGGCTACGAGCAGTACTTC. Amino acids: CASSPPGTGGYEQYF.

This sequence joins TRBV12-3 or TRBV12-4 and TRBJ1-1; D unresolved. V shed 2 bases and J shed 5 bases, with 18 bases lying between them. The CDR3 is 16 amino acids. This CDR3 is CASSLRRSGGGTEAFF. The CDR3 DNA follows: TGTGCCAGCAGTTTAAGGAGGAGCGGCGGAGGGACTGAAGCTTTCTTT.

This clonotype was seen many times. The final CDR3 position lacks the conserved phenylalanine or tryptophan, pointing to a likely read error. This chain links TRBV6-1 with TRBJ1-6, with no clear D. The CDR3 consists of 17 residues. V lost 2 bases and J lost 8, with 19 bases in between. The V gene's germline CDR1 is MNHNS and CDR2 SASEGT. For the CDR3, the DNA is TGTGCCAGCAGTGAAAATTTTTGGGGAATTGGTTATTCACCCCTCCACGTT. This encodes CASSENFWGIGYSPLHV.

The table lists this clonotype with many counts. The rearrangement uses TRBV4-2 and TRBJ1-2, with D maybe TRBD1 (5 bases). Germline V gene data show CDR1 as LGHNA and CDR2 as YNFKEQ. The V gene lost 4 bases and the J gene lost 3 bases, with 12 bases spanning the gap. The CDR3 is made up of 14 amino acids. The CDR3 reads CASSPGIEDYGYTF. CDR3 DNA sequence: TGTGCCAGCAGCCCAGGGATTGAGGACTATGGCTACACCTTC.

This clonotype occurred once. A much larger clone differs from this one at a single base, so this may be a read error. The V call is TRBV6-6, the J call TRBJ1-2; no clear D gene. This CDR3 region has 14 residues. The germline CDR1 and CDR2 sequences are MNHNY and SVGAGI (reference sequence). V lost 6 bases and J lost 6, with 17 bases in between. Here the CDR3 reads CASRHPVEVHGYTF. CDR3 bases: TGTGCCAGCAGACACCCGGTAGAAGTCCATGGCTACACCTTC.

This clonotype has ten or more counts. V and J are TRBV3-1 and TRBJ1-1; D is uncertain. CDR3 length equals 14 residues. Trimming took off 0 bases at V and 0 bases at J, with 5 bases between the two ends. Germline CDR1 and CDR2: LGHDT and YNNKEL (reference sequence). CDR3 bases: TGTGCCAGCAGCCAAGAAGGGTTGAACACTGAAGCTTTCTTT. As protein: CASSQEGLNTEAFF.

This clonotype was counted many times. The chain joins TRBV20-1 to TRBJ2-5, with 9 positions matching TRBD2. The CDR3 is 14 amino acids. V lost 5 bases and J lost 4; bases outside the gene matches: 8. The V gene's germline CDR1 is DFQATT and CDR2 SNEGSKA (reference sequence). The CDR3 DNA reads TGCAGTGCTCAGAGAGGCGGGGGGGCAGAGACCCAGTACTTC. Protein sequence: CSAQRGGGAETQYF.

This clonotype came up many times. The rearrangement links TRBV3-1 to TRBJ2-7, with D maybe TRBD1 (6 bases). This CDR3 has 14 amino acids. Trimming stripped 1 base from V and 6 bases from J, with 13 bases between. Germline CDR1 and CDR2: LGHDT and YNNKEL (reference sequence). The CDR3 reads CASSQGGGGSEQYF. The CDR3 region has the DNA TGTGCCAGCAGCCAAGGAGGGGGTGGTTCCGAGCAGTACTTC.

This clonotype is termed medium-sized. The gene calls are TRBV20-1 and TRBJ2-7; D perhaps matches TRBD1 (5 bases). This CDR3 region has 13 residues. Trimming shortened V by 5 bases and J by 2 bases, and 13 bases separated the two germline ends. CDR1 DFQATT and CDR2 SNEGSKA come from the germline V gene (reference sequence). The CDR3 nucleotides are TGCAGTGCTCAGGGCCAGCTCCCCTACGAGCAGTACTTC. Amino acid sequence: CSAQGQLPYEQYF.

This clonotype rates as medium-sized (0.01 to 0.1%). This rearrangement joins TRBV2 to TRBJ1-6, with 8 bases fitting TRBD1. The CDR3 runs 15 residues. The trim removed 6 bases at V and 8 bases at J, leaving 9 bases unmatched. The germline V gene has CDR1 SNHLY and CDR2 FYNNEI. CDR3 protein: CASRVTGAVDSPLHF. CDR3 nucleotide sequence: TGTGCCAGCAGAGTGACAGGGGCTGTTGATTCACCCCTCCACTTT.

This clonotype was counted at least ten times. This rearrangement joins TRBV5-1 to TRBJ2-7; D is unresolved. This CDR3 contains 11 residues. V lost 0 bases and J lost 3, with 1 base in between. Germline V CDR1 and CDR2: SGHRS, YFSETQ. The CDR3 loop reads CASSLDYEQYF. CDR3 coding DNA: TGCGCCAGCAGCTTGGACTACGAGCAGTACTTC. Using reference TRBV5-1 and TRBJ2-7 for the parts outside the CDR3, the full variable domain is KAGVTQTPRYLIKTRGQQVTLSCSPISGHRSVSWYQQTPGQGLQFLFEYFSETQRNKGNFPGRFSGRQFSNSRSEMNVSTLELGDSALYLCASSLDYEQYFGPGTRLTVT.

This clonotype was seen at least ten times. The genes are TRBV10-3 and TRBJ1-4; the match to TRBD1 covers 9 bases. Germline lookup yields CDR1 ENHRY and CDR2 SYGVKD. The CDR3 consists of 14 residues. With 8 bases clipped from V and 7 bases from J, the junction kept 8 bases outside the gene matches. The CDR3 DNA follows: TGTGCCATCGGGGGGACAGGGCGGCTTGAAAAACTGTTTTTT. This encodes CAIGGTGRLEKLFF.

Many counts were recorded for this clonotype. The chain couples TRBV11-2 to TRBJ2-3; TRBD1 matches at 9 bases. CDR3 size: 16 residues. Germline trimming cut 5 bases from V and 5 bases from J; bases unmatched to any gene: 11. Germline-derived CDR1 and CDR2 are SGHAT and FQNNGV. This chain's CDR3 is CASSAHPTGGKDTQYF. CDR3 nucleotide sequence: TGTGCCAGCAGCGCCCACCCGACAGGGGGTAAAGATACGCAGTATTTT.

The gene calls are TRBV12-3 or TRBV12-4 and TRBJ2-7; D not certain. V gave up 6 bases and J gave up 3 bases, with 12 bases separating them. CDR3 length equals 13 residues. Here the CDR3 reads CASRLEPGYEQYF. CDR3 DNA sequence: TGTGCCAGCAGGCTCGAGCCCGGCTACGAGCAGTACTTC.

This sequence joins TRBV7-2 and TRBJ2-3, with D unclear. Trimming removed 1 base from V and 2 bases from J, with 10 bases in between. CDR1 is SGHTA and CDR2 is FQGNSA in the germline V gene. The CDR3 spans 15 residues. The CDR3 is CASSLVGLVTDTQYF. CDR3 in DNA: TGTGCCAGCAGCTTAGTAGGGCTGGTCACAGATACGCAGTATTTT.

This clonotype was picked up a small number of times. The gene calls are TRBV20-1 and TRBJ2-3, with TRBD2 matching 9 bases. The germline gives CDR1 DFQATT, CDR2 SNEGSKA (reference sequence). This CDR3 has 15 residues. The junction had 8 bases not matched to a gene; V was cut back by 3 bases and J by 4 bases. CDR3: CSASGDSGGADTQYF. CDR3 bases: TGCAGTGCTAGTGGGGATAGCGGGGGTGCAGATACGCAGTATTTT.